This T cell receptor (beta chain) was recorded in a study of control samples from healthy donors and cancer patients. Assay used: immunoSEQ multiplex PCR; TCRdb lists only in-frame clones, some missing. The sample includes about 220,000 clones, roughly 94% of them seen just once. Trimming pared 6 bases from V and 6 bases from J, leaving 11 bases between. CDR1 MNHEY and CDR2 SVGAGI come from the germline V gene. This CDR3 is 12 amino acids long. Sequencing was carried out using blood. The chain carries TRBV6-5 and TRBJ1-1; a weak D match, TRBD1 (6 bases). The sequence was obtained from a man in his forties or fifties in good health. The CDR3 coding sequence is TGTGCCAGCAGGGAGGGGGGATCTGAAGCTTTCTTT. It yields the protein CASREGGSEAFF.